The entry below describes one T cell receptor beta chain. Its antigen is unidentified. The junction and the germline gene differ at one end; a read error may be behind it. Germline loops: CDR1 DFQATT, CDR2 SNEGSKA (reference sequence). There are 17 residues in the CDR3. This specimen comes from a study of T cells after yellow fever vaccination. Whole-study results and caveats: Reappearance after the booster was observed for most primary-vaccination clones (about 96% CD4, almost 90% CD8). Some clonotypes, a small share, were shared between CD4 and CD8 compartments.

MiXCR, applied by TCRdb to the 5' RACE reads, yields one record per CDR3 protein. The data hold 200,000 or so distinct CDR3 sequences, with around 6.7% observed a single time. The sequencing used CD4+ T cells sorted from PBMCs, collected on the day of the yellow fever booster vaccination. The J gene is TRBJ2-3, the V gene TRBV20-1; 12 bases are shared with TRBD2. This receptor was taken from a man aged 25-40 years who received the YFV17D yellow fever vaccine. The CDR3 reads CCARASSGRAVVDTQYF. The CDR3 DNA sequence: TGCTGTGCTAGGGCCTCTAGCGGGAGGGCCGTGGTAGATACGCAGTATTTT.